The clone carrying this T cell receptor beta chain was observed a handful of times. Through a sample-barcoded 5' primer and a J-beta primer mix, a second PCR was run for roughly 7 to 11 cycles. The authors tagged each cDNA molecule using a template-switch adaptor with 12 random nucleotides. TCRdb reanalysed the 5' RACE reads using MiXCR and keeps one entry per CDR3 protein. Altogether under 2,000,000 distinct CDR3 sequences are present, roughly 52% being singletons, with the ten largest covering more than 2%. The sample originates from a study of blood T cells in healthy people across ages. Each sample provided at least 5 micrograms of extracted total RNA. The sequenced sample was blood. This TCR was sampled from a woman aged 40 to 55 in good health.

Here the CDR3 reads CASSLAQTGLSGDTQYF. For the CDR3, the DNA is TGTGCCAGCAGCTTAGCACAGACAGGACTTAGCGGTGATACGCAGTATTTT. The chain has TRBV7-9 and TRBJ2-3; D is perhaps TRBD1 or TRBD2 (6 bases each). Trimming took off 0 bases at V and 6 bases at J, with 19 bases between the two ends. The germline gives CDR1 SEHNR, CDR2 FQNEAQ (reference sequence). The CDR3 extends over 17 amino acids.